This entry is about one T cell receptor beta chain. Its specificity is unknown. Together with a sample-barcoded 5' primer, a J-beta primer mix was included in a second PCR lasting about 7 to 11 cycles. From the 5' RACE reads, TCRdb called clonotypes with MiXCR, one entry per CDR3 protein. The repertoire includes hundreds of thousands of distinct CDR3 sequences, 32% of them detected once, and 15% sits in the top ten. The study recruited healthy Caucasian donors from Russia who were aged roughly 6 to 95. The entry originates in a study of blood T cells in healthy people across ages. Trimming removed 7 bases from V and 3 bases from J; junction bases left unmatched: 21. The CDR3 has 19 residues. Points from the study as a whole: PBMCs that were unsorted prevented a conclusive naive versus antigen-experienced comparison.

The chain employs TRBV12-3 or TRBV12-4 and TRBJ1-1, with 9 bases aligning to TRBD1. The sample taken for sequencing was blood. This clonotype originated in a woman aged 80 or over in good health. CDR3 loop: CASTSIRTGVKLWDTEAFF. The DNA of the CDR3 is TGTGCCAGCACCTCAATAAGGACAGGGGTAAAGTTGTGGGACACTGAAGCTTTCTTT.